The T cell receptor beta chain described here comes from a study of T-cell reconstitution after alpha-beta-depleted transplantation in children. Unique molecular identifiers were used in preparing the TCRbeta library. TCRdb itself ran the PCR reads through MiXCR, one entry per CDR3 protein. The data show about a million distinct CDR3 sequences, with around 30% seen just once and roughly 31% held by the top ten. V was pared by 6 bases and J by 6 bases, with 8 bases of the junction left unmatched. CDR1 and CDR2 from the germline V gene are SNHLY and FYNNEI. This CDR3 is built from 15 residues. This clonotype was obtained from a boy in the first two years of life who had a stem cell transplant for SCID, so the T cells may come from the graft donor. Material: PBMCs, mostly from graft donor cells, obtained 360 days after TCRalphabeta/CD19-depleted stem cell transplant. The rearrangement joins TRBV2 to TRBJ2-2; TRBD2 aligns across 9 bases. In DNA, the CDR3 is TGTGCCAGCAGGGGCTCCGGGACTAGCTCCGGGGAGCTGTTTTTT. Translated, it gives CASRGSGTSSGELFF.